This T cell receptor (beta chain) is from a study of beta chain features in type 1 diabetes. Overall study findings and caveats: There were fewer insertions and more deletions at the VDJ junctions of type 1 diabetes patients. Across patients, naive, central memory and Treg TCRB repertoires exhibited apparently greater similarity than was observed across healthy donors. Whether HLA type affects TCRB rearrangement stayed undetermined in the present work.

This clone has just a few counts. No antigen is known for it. This same CDR3 is encoded by further DNA sequences in the sample. V lost 1 base, J lost 0 bases, and 1 base stayed unmatched. The germline V gene has CDR1 SGHRS and CDR2 YFSETQ. This CDR3 contains 15 residues. Expressed TCRB transcripts were sequenced because the entire RNA isolate underwent reverse transcription. Generated by immunoSEQ multiplex PCR, the TCRdb table keeps only in-frame clones and is missing some. The sample lists almost 250,000 clones; 12% to 15% were seen once. The clonotype originates from a woman aged 40 to 50 in good health. This sequence joins TRBV5-1 and TRBJ2-1, with 7 bases aligning to TRBD2. Sequences were obtained from naive CD4+ T cells from blood. CDR3 sequence (DNA): TGCGCCAGCAGCTTGCCGGGGGGCTCCTACAATGAGCAGTTCTTC. This gives the protein CASSLPGGSYNEQFF.